A single sample is the source of the 13 T cell receptor beta chains below, sequenced in a study of Ad26.COV2.S vaccination and SARS-CoV-2 variants. TCRdb keeps only in-frame clones here, not all; method: immunoSEQ multiplex PCR. The sample contains some 250,000 clones, more than 75% of which appear only once. Treatment in this sample: some 20 received Ad26.COV2.S at low or high dose, single or two shots; 5 received placebo; per-sample allocation not given. Sampling was performed 63 days after the first vaccine or placebo injection. The sample consisted of peripheral blood, taken in a trial of Ad26.COV2.S vaccine versus placebo. The receptors here all came from a person aged 18-60 years who received the Ad26.COV2.S COVID-19 vaccine or a placebo.

This sequence joins TRBV6-5 and TRBJ1-1; D is perhaps TRBD1 (5 bases). The CDR3 totals 13 residues. CDR1 and CDR2 from the germline V gene are MNHEY and SVGAGI. Trimming shortened V by 8 bases and J by 1 base, and 11 bases separated the two germline ends. For the CDR3, the DNA is TGTGCCAGCTTAGCGGGGACGAACACTGAAGCTTTCTTT. Translated: CASLAGTNTEAFF.

The V gene is TRBV11-2, the J gene TRBJ2-1; 9 nucleotides agree with TRBD2. V trimming: 5 bases; J trimming: 8 bases; junction bases outside the gene matches: 16. The CDR3 has 17 amino acids. Germline lookup yields CDR1 SGHAT and CDR2 FQNNGV. CDR3 region: CASSTPPPGTSFYEQFF. CDR3 coding DNA: TGTGCCAGCAGCACACCGCCCCCCGGGACTAGCTTTTATGAGCAGTTCTTC.

This clone has only one observation. V gene TRBV5-6 combines with J gene TRBJ1-3; D is unclear. From germline, CDR1 is SGHDT and CDR2 YYEEEE. The CDR3 totals 17 residues. V was shortened by 6 bases and J by 1 base, with 20 bases between the two germline ends. The CDR3 sequence: CASTRRGPGPSGNTIYF. As DNA, the CDR3 is TGTGCCAGCACCCGGAGAGGGCCCGGGCCGTCTGGAAACACCATATATTTT.

This sequence joins TRBV6-5 and TRBJ1-1; unclear D gene. The CDR3 runs 14 residues. The V end lost 6 bases, the J end lost 4 bases, and 15 bases lay between the germline ends. Germline CDR1 and CDR2: MNHEY and SVGAGI. CDR3 bases: TGTGCCAGCAGCGCCGACACCATACTCACTGAAGCTTTCTTT. This translates into CASSADTILTEAFF.

The CDR3 DNA is TGTGCCAGCAGCGTAGCTATGGCTAGCGGAGGTGGTTACAATGAGCAGTTCTTC. This codes for CASSVAMASGGGYNEQFF. The rearrangement links TRBV9 to TRBJ2-1; 7 bases are a match to TRBD2. The ends lost 0 bases at V and 4 bases at J; junction bases unmatched: 13. The CDR3 is 18 amino acids. Germline V gene lookup returns CDR1 SGDLS and CDR2 YYNGEE.

The chain is built from TRBV6-2 or TRBV6-3 and TRBJ2-7; D is perhaps TRBD1 or TRBD2 (5 bases each). Germline-derived CDR1 and CDR2 are MNHEY and SVGEGT. V lost 5 bases and J 1 base, leaving 12 bases between the germline ends. The CDR3 runs to 14 residues. CDR3 amino acids: CASSTGRRSYEQYF. Written as DNA, the CDR3 is TGTGCCAGCAGTACGGGACGTAGATCCTACGAGCAGTACTTC.

This clone was seen more than once but under ten times. The gene calls are TRBV6-5 and TRBJ2-2; weak D call: TRBD2 (5 bases). V was pared by 0 bases and J by 1 base, with 9 bases between. This CDR3 spans 16 amino acids. Per germline, CDR1 MNHEY and CDR2 SVGAGI. Written as DNA, the CDR3 is TGTGCCAGCAGTTACTCCCCAGGAGGGAACACCGGGGAGCTGTTTTTT. Encoded protein: CASSYSPGGNTGELFF.

The chain carries TRBV7-9 and TRBJ2-7; 8 nucleotides match TRBD2. V lost 4 bases to trimming and J lost 3 bases; unmatched junction nucleotides: 11. Looked up from germline, CDR1 is SEHNR and CDR2 is FQNEAQ (reference sequence). CDR3 length: 16 residues. CDR3 DNA: TGTGCCAGCAGCTGGGGAACCGGGACTAGAGACTACGAGCAGTACTTC. Protein sequence: CASSWGTGTRDYEQYF.

J is TRBJ2-5 and V is TRBV7-2, with D unresolved. The V gene's germline CDR1 is SGHTA and CDR2 FQGNSA. Between the trimmed V and J ends, which lost 5 bases and 4 bases, there was a span of 11 bases. CDR3 length: 13 residues. As DNA, the CDR3 is TGTGCCAGCAGCGCAGTGAGTGTAGAGACCCAGTACTTC. Protein product: CASSAVSVETQYF.

J is TRBJ1-6 and V is TRBV10-3; possibly TRBD1 for D (5 bases). Trimming pared 0 bases from V and 0 bases from J, leaving 9 bases between. CDR1 and CDR2 from the germline V gene are ENHRY and SYGVKD. The CDR3 sequence is 17 residues long. The CDR3 loop is CAISESGASSYNSPLHF. CDR3 nucleotide sequence: TGTGCCATCAGTGAGTCAGGGGCTAGCTCCTATAATTCACCCCTCCACTTT.

The J gene is TRBJ2-1, the V gene TRBV27; 9 nucleotides align to TRBD1. Germline trimming cut 8 bases from V and 2 bases from J; bases unmatched to any gene: 1. This CDR3 is built from 13 residues. Per germline, CDR1 MNHEY and CDR2 SMNVEV (reference sequence). Here the CDR3 reads CASGTGPYNEQFF. Here the CDR3 DNA reads TGTGCCAGCGGGACAGGGCCCTACAATGAGCAGTTCTTC.

The chain recombines TRBV6-1 with TRBJ2-1; a possible D gene is TRBD2 (5 bases). Germline lookup yields CDR1 MNHNS and CDR2 SASEGT. CDR3 length equals 16 residues. Trimming shortened V by 1 base and J by 4 bases, and 14 bases separated the two germline ends. CDR3 in amino acids: CASSEVGASSYNEQFF. The CDR3 nucleotides are TGTGCCAGCAGTGAAGTCGGCGCTAGCAGTTACAATGAGCAGTTCTTC.

The chain carries TRBV10-2 and TRBJ2-1, with D maybe TRBD2 (5 bases). CDR1 and CDR2 (germline): WSHSY, SAAADI. Between the trimmed V and J ends, which lost 8 bases and 12 bases, there was a span of 17 bases. The CDR3 has 12 residues. CDR3 bases: TGCGCCAGCTGGCAAAGGACTGGAGGGCAGTTCTTC. This translates into CASWQRTGGQFF.